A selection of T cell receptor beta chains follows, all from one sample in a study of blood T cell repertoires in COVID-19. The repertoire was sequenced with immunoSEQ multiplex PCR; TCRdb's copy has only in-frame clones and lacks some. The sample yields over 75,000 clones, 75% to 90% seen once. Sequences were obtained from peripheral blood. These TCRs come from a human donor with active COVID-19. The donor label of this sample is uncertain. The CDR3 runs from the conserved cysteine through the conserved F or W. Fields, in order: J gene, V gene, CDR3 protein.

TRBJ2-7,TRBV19,CASSLGGPYEQYF
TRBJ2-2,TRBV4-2,CASSQELAGDTGELFF
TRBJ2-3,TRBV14,CASSLYLSTDTQYF
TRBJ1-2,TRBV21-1,CASSKGKGASYGYTF
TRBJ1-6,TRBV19,CASTGSSYNSPLHF
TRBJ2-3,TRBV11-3,CASSLGLAQGITDTQYF
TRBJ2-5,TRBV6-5,CASWDSGGAETQYF
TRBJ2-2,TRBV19,CASRTFARGGRTGELFF
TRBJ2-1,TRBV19,CASSSNRVRYNEQFF
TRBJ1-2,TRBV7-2,CASSLLGRGLGGYTF
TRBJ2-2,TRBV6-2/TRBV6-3,CASSYVFGQGANTGELFF
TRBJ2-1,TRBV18,CASSPLNNEQFF
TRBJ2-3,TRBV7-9,CATPTDYTDTQYF
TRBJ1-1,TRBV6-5,CASSSRTGTEAFF
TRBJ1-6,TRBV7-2,CASSLERQNNSPLHF
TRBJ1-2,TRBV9,CASSSGTGGGGYTF
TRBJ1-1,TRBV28,CASSSRTTANTEAFF
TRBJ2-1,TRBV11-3,CASSLRARAFNEQFF
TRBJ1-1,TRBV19,CASSIGVTEAFF
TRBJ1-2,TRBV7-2,CASSLVGGWNGYTF
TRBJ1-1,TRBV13,CASSPRTGSGTEAFF
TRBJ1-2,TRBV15,CATSRDLFQGQGYGYTF